The 12 T cell receptor beta chains below were found in one sample sequenced in a study of PD-1 blockade in classical Hodgkin lymphoma. TCRdb's copy holds only in-frame clones and misses some; the assay was immunoSEQ multiplex PCR. The sample consists of 31,000 or so clones, around three quarters of them appearing once. The time point here: cycle 4 day 1 (C4D1), after more than five weeks of nivolumab. Every one of the patients relapsed after autologous stem cell transplantation (brentuximab vedotin exposure was variable). The material was peripheral blood mononuclear cells (PBMCs), obtained before the fourth cycle of nivolumab. Source of these receptors: a human donor with classical Hodgkin lymphoma.

In its sample, this clone was seen a few times. The chain employs TRBV28 and TRBJ2-7, with a weak D call TRBD1 (6 bases). Between the trimmed V and J ends, which lost 7 bases and 5 bases, there was a span of 18 bases. In germline, CDR1 is MDHEN, CDR2 SYDVKM. The CDR3 sequence is 14 residues long. The CDR3 bases are TGTGCCAGCACCTGGAACAGGGTCGTCGACGAGCAGTACTTC. This encodes CASTWNRVVDEQYF.

The V gene is TRBV28, the J gene TRBJ2-2; 11 nucleotides agree with TRBD2. Germline loops: CDR1 MDHEN, CDR2 SYDVKM. Losses at the gene ends were 2 bases for V and 7 bases for J; bases not matched to a gene: 3. This CDR3 has 15 amino acids. The CDR3 here is CASSLTSGSYGELFF. Written as DNA, the CDR3 is TGTGCCAGCAGTTTAACTAGCGGGAGTTACGGGGAGCTGTTTTTT.

There are a few counts of this clone. The chain is built from TRBV7-9 and TRBJ2-2; a possible D gene is TRBD1 (6 bases). Germline V gene sequence: CDR1 SEHNR, CDR2 FQNEAQ (reference sequence). This CDR3 has 15 residues. V was cut by 8 bases and J by 2 bases, with 15 bases left in between. CDR3 loop: CASRGRTDNTGELFF. The CDR3 DNA sequence: TGTGCCAGCCGAGGCCGGACAGATAACACCGGGGAGCTGTTTTTT.

A few counts support this clone. The chain uses TRBV28 and TRBJ1-1; 7 bases map to TRBD1. Germline V lookup: CDR1 MDHEN, CDR2 SYDVKM. J lost 6 bases, V lost 7 bases, and 14 bases had no gene match. This CDR3 contains 15 residues. The CDR3 reads CASTSPTGGTAEAFF. The DNA of the CDR3 is TGTGCCAGCACCTCCCCAACCGGGGGGACAGCTGAAGCTTTCTTT.

V gene TRBV7-2 combines with J gene TRBJ2-2; 13 nucleotides line up with TRBD2. V lost 2 bases, J lost 7 bases, and 10 bases stayed unmatched. CDR1 SGHTA and CDR2 FQGNSA come from the germline V gene. There are 18 residues in the CDR3. The CDR3 DNA sequence: TGTGCCAGCAGCTTAAGGGGAGGGACTAGCGGGATTGTCGGGGAGCTGTTTTTT. Translating gives CASSLRGGTSGIVGELFF.

This chain links TRBV5-1 with TRBJ1-2; 10 bases are shared with TRBD1. The CDR3 contains 14 residues. Germline-derived CDR1 and CDR2 are SGHRS and YFSETQ. The V gene end was trimmed by 4 bases and the J gene end by 6 bases; junction bases not matched to a gene: 6. The CDR3 protein is CASSPDGTGDGYTF. DNA for the CDR3: TGCGCCAGCAGCCCGGACGGGACAGGGGATGGCTACACCTTC.

The gene calls are TRBV4-3 and TRBJ1-5; D unclear. Germline lookup yields CDR1 LGHNA and CDR2 YSLEER. The V gene lost 4 bases and the J gene lost 1 base, with 14 bases spanning the gap. This CDR3 is built from 16 residues. The CDR3 loop reads CASSRTLIDSNQPQHF. As DNA, the CDR3 is TGCGCCAGCAGCCGAACGCTGATCGACAGCAATCAGCCCCAGCATTTT.

This chain links TRBV9 with TRBJ1-6; D ambiguous. Germline values: CDR1 SGDLS, CDR2 YYNGEE. The CDR3 extends over 13 amino acids. Between the trimmed V and J ends, which lost 1 base and 9 bases, there was a span of 8 bases. The CDR3 DNA reads TGTGCCAGCAGCGTACAGTTAAGTTCACCCCTCCACTTT. Translating it yields CASSVQLSSPLHF. Together with reference TRBV9 and TRBJ1-6, the CDR3 gives the full variable domain: DSGVTQTPKHLITATGQRVTLRCSPRSGDLSVYWYQQSLDQGLQFLIQYYNGEERAKGNILERFSAQQFPDLHSELNLSSLELGDSALYFCASSVQLSSPLHFGNGTRLTVT.

The chain joins TRBV5-4 to TRBJ2-1, with D perhaps given as TRBD1 or TRBD2 (6 bases each). CDR3 length: 14 amino acids. CDR1 is SGHNT and CDR2 is YYREEE in the germline V gene (reference sequence). V lost 7 bases and J lost 8, with 19 bases in between. The CDR3 reads CASLSGDIVDEQFF. In DNA form, the CDR3 reads TGTGCCAGCCTCTCGGGGGACATTGTGGATGAGCAGTTCTTC. Together with reference TRBV5-4 and TRBJ2-1, the CDR3 gives the full variable domain: ETGVTQSPTHLIKTRGQQVTLRCSSQSGHNTVSWYQQALGQGPQFIFQYYREEENGRGNFPPRFSGLQFPNYSSELNVNALELDDSALYLCASLSGDIVDEQFFGPGTRLTVL.

The chain employs TRBV15 and TRBJ1-2; tentative D call: TRBD1 (6 bases). The germline V and J ends were trimmed by 0 bases and 8 bases, with 10 bases remaining between them. The CDR3 consists of 13 residues. In germline, CDR1 is LNHNV, CDR2 YYDKDF (reference sequence). The CDR3 loop reads CATSRDPRGGYTF. As DNA, the CDR3 is TGTGCCACCAGCAGAGATCCCAGGGGCGGCTACACCTTC.

The gene calls are TRBV28 and TRBJ1-2; 7 bases align to TRBD1. Germline loops: CDR1 MDHEN, CDR2 SYDVKM. There are 12 residues in the CDR3. Trimming cost V 11 bases and J 2 bases; bases outside gene matches: 5. DNA for the CDR3: TGTGCCGCGCTGACAGGGAACTATGGCTACACCTTC. Translated, it gives CAALTGNYGYTF.

The rearrangement links TRBV11-2 to TRBJ2-7, with unresolved D. CDR3 length: 11 residues. Germline-derived CDR1 and CDR2 are SGHAT and FQNNGV. V lost 8 bases to trimming and J lost 6 bases, with 11 bases between them. The CDR3 DNA reads TGTGCCAGCGCCTTGGGCGGCGAGCAGTACTTC. Translated, it gives CASALGGEQYF.